A single TCR beta chain is shown here with its context. The entry originates in a study of blood T cell repertoires in COVID-19. Germline values: CDR1 GTSNPN, CDR2 SVGIG (reference sequence). The CDR3 is made up of 14 amino acids. V dropped 0 bases and J dropped 3 bases, with 12 bases sitting between them. TCRdb's table, derived via immunoSEQ multiplex PCR, lists solely in-frame clones and lacks some. This sample has about 250,000 clones, with about 86% found just once. Sequencing was carried out using peripheral blood. The rearrangement links TRBV30 to TRBJ2-7; maybe TRBD2 (5 bases). The source of this sequence is a man aged 80 or over with acute or convalescent COVID-19. The chain's CDR3 is CAWSVLGNLYEQYF. CDR3 in DNA: TGTGCCTGGAGTGTACTAGGCAACCTCTACGAGCAGTACTTC.